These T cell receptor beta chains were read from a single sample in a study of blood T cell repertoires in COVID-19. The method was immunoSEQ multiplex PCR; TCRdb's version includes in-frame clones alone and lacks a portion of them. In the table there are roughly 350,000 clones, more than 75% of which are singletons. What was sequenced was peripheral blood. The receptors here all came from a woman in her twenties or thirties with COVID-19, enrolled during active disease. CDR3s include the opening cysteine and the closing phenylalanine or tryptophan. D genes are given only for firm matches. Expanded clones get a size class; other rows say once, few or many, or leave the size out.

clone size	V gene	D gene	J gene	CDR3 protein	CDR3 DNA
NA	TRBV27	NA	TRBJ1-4	CASQYTRGEKLFF	TGTGCCAGCCAATATACCCGGGGTGAAAAACTGTTTTTT
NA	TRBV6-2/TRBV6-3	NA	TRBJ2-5	CASSSGEGTETQYF	TGTGCCAGCAGTTCCGGAGAGGGAACAGAGACCCAGTACTTC
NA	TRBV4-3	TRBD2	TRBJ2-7	CASSQALGGRSYEQYF	TGCGCCAGCAGCCAGGCGTTGGGCGGGAGGTCTTACGAGCAGTACTTC
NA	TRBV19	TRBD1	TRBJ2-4	CASIIDRGLAKNIQYF	TGTGCCAGTATCATAGACAGGGGGCTAGCCAAAAACATTCAGTACTTC
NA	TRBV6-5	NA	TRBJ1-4	CATKRAGVGEKLFF	TGTGCTACTAAACGGGCAGGGGTGGGGGAAAAACTGTTTTTT
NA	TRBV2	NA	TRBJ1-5	CASSEVRGHQPQHF	TGTGCCAGCAGTGAGGTGCGGGGGCATCAGCCCCAGCATTTT
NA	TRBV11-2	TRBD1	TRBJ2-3	CASSLTGADTQYF	TGTGCCAGCAGCTTAACAGGGGCTGATACGCAGTATTTT
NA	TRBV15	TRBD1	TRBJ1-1	CATSRDPQGFAEAFF	TGTGCCACCAGCAGAGACCCACAGGGGTTCGCTGAAGCTTTCTTT
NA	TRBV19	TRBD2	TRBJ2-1	CASSSGRGLDEQFF	TGTGCCAGTAGTAGCGGGAGGGGATTGGATGAGCAGTTCTTC
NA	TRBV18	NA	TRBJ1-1	CASSPEPGTLGTEAFF	TGTGCCAGCTCACCAGAGCCAGGGACACTTGGCACTGAAGCTTTCTTT
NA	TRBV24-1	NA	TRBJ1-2	CATSGNRESYGYTF	TGTGCCACCAGTGGTAACAGGGAGAGCTATGGCTACACCTTC
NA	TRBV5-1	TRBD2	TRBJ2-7	CASSEGLAADSYEQYF	TGCGCCAGCAGCGAGGGACTAGCGGCCGACTCCTACGAGCAGTACTTC
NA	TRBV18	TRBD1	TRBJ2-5	CASQGQQYQETQYF	TGTGCCAGCCAGGGACAGCAGTACCAAGAGACCCAGTACTTC
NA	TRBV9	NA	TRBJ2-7	CASSVGQATYEQYF	TGTGCCAGCAGCGTAGGGCAGGCAACCTACGAGCAGTACTTC
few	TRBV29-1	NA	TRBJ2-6	CSVEDPDISGANVLTF	TGCAGCGTTGAAGATCCTGACATATCAGGGGCCAACGTCCTGACTTTC
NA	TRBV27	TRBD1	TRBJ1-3	CASRLTGAGNTIYF	TGTGCCAGCAGACTAACAGGGGCTGGAAACACCATATATTTT
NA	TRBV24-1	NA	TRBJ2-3	CATMGHLPSTDTQYF	TGTGCCACCATGGGACACCTACCTAGCACAGATACGCAGTATTTT
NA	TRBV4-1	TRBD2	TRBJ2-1	CASSQEWGGSYNEQFF	TGCGCCAGCAGCCAAGAATGGGGGGGCTCCTACAATGAGCAGTTCTTC
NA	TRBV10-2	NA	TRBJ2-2	CASNLSPGTGELFF	TGCGCCAGCAATCTAAGCCCCGGCACCGGGGAGCTGTTTTTT
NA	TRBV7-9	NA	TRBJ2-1	CASSLGGTRNNEQFF	TGTGCCAGCAGCTTAGGAGGTACTAGAAACAATGAGCAGTTCTTC
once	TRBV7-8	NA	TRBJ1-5	CASSPQVDQPQHF	TGTGCCAGCAGCCCACAGGTGGATCAGCCCCAGCATTTT
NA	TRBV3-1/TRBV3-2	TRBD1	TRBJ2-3	CASSQAGTGQSDTQYF	TGTGCCAGCAGCCAAGCCGGGACAGGGCAATCAGATACGCAGTATTTT
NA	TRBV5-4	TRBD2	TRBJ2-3	CASSLRELAGTDTQYF	TGTGCCAGCAGCTTGAGAGAGCTAGCGGGCACAGATACGCAGTATTTT
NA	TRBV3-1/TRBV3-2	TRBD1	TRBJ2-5	CASSFWLVGTGARGETQYF	TGTGCCAGCAGCTTCTGGCTTGTCGGGACAGGGGCGAGGGGGGAGACCCAGTACTTC
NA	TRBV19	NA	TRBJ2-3	CASSIPGSGTDTQYF	TGTGCCAGTAGTATCCCCGGGAGTGGCACAGATACGCAGTATTTT
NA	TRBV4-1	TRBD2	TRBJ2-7	CASSQDSREGYEQYF	TGCGCCAGCAGCCAAGATTCAAGGGAGGGTTACGAGCAGTACTTC
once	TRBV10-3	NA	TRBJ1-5	CAISESTVISNQPQHF	TGTGCCATCAGTGAATCGACTGTTATTAGCAATCAGCCCCAGCATTTT
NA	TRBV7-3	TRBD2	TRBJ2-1	CASSSGLAGYNEQFF	TGTGCCAGCAGCTCGGGACTAGCGGGTTACAATGAGCAGTTCTTC
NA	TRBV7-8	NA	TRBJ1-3	CASSLITGMFSNTIYF	TGTGCCAGCAGCTTAATTACAGGGATGTTTTCAAACACCATATATTTT
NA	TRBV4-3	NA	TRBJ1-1	CASSQGRRGTEAFF	TGCGCCAGCAGCCAAGGTCGCAGGGGCACTGAAGCTTTCTTT
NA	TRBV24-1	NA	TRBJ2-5	CATSWTNEETQYF	TGTGCCACCAGTTGGACTAATGAAGAGACCCAGTACTTC
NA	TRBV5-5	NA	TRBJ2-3	CASSPRGKDTDTQYF	TGTGCCAGCAGCCCACGGGGGAAAGACACAGATACGCAGTATTTT
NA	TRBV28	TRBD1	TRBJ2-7	CASREATGGKTYEQYF	TGTGCCAGCAGGGAAGCGACAGGGGGTAAAACCTACGAGCAGTACTTC
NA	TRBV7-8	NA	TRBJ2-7	CASSFDASYEQYF	TGTGCCAGCAGCTTCGATGCGTCCTACGAGCAGTACTTC
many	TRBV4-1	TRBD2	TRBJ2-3	CASSLGLASTDTQYF	TGCGCCAGCAGCCTGGGACTAGCTTCCACAGATACGCAGTATTTT
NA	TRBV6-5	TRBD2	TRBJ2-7	CASLGLAGYEQYF	TGTGCCAGCCTGGGACTAGCGGGCTACGAGCAGTACTTC
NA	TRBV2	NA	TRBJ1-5	CASTGQTGQPQHF	TGTGCCAGCACCGGACAAACGGGTCAGCCCCAGCATTTT
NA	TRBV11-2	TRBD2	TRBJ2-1	CASSLAGLAGLNEQFF	TGTGCCAGCAGCTTAGCCGGACTAGCGGGACTCAATGAGCAGTTCTTC
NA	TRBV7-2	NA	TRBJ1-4	CASSLGGSATNEKLFF	TGTGCCAGCAGCTTAGGCGGGTCTGCAACTAATGAAAAACTGTTTTTT
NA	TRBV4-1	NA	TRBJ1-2	CASSSGDRASSTGYTF	TGCGCCAGCAGCTCAGGGGACCGTGCAAGCTCGACGGGCTACACCTTC
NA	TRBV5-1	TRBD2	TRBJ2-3	CASLLAGMRTDTQYF	TGCGCCAGCTTACTAGCGGGAATGAGAACAGATACGCAGTATTTT
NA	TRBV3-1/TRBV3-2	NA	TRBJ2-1	CASSQASGSSYNEQFF	TGTGCCAGCAGCCAAGCTTCTGGGAGCTCCTACAATGAGCAGTTCTTC
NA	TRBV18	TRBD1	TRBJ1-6	CASSPPGQGYNSPLHF	TGTGCCAGCTCACCACCGGGACAGGGCTATAATTCACCCCTCCACTTT
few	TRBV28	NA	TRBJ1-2	CASSPGAPMGGYTF	TGTGCCAGCAGTCCTGGGGCCCCTATGGGCGGCTACACCTTC
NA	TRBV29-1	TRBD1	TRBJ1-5	CSVSGQLNQPQHF	TGCAGCGTATCGGGACAGTTGAATCAGCCCCAGCATTTT
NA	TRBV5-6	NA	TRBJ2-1	CASSLAGGPSYNEQFF	TGTGCCAGCAGCTTGGCTGGCGGTCCCTCCTACAATGAGCAGTTCTTC
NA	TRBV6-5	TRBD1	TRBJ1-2	CASGETGTFNYGYTF	TGTGCCAGCGGAGAGACAGGGACCTTTAACTATGGCTACACCTTC
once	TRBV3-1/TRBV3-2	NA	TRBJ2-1	CASSQERSSYNEQFF	TGTGCCAGCAGCCAAGAAAGGAGCTCCTACAATGAGCAGTTCTTC
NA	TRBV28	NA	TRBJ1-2	CASSLALSGSNTF	TGTGCCAGCAGTTTGGCCCTCAGTGGCAGTAACACCTTC
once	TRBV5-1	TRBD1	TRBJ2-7	CASSLGASQGVSYEQYF	TGCGCCAGCAGCTTGGGAGCCTCTCAGGGGGTCTCCTACGAGCAGTACTTC